The source of this TCR beta chain is a study of regulatory T cells in long-lasting Graves disease. Construction of the TCR beta libraries employed iRepertoire HTBI primers in conjunction with Arm-PCR of CDR3 regions. TCRdb redid the calling of the multiplex PCR reads with MiXCR, one entry per CDR3 protein. The sample lists roughly 450,000 distinct CDR3 sequences, about 20% occurring once. The time point here: persistent/refractory GD, antithyroid drugs over 5 years with positive TRAb. Extracted PBMC RNA gave rise to the TCR library. The CDR3 covers 12 residues. Germline V CDR1 and CDR2: SGHNT, YYREEE (reference sequence). The V and J ends lost 1 base and 3 bases respectively, with 5 bases between them. This clonotype appeared a single time.

The chain carries TRBV5-4 and TRBJ2-7; no firm D call. This TCR was sampled from a female donor with Graves disease. The specimen comprised peripheral blood mononuclear cells (PBMCs), sampled when the disease was refractory, from a patient treated with antithyroid drugs. The CDR3 loop reads CASSLKNYEQYF. CDR3 bases: TGTGCCAGCAGCTTGAAGAACTACGAGCAGTACTTC.